One T cell receptor beta chain is described in this entry. The record originates from a study of blood T cell repertoires in COVID-19. Sequencing used immunoSEQ multiplex PCR; TCRdb keeps in-frame clones, though not all of them. This sample yields approximately 240,000 clones, of which around 84% are seen a single time; 1.4% belongs to the top ten. Sequenced: peripheral blood. This sequence originates from a woman aged 40-49 years who had recovered from COVID-19.

The CDR3: CASSYTRGETEAFF. The CDR3 region has the DNA TGTGCCAGCAGTTACACCAGGGGAGAGACTGAAGCTTTCTTT. The V gene is TRBV6-6, the J gene TRBJ1-1; possibly TRBD1 for D (6 bases). Trimming cost V 2 bases and J 5 bases, with 12 bases left between them. Germline assignment: CDR1 MNHNY and CDR2 SVGAGI (reference sequence). The CDR3 length is 14 residues.